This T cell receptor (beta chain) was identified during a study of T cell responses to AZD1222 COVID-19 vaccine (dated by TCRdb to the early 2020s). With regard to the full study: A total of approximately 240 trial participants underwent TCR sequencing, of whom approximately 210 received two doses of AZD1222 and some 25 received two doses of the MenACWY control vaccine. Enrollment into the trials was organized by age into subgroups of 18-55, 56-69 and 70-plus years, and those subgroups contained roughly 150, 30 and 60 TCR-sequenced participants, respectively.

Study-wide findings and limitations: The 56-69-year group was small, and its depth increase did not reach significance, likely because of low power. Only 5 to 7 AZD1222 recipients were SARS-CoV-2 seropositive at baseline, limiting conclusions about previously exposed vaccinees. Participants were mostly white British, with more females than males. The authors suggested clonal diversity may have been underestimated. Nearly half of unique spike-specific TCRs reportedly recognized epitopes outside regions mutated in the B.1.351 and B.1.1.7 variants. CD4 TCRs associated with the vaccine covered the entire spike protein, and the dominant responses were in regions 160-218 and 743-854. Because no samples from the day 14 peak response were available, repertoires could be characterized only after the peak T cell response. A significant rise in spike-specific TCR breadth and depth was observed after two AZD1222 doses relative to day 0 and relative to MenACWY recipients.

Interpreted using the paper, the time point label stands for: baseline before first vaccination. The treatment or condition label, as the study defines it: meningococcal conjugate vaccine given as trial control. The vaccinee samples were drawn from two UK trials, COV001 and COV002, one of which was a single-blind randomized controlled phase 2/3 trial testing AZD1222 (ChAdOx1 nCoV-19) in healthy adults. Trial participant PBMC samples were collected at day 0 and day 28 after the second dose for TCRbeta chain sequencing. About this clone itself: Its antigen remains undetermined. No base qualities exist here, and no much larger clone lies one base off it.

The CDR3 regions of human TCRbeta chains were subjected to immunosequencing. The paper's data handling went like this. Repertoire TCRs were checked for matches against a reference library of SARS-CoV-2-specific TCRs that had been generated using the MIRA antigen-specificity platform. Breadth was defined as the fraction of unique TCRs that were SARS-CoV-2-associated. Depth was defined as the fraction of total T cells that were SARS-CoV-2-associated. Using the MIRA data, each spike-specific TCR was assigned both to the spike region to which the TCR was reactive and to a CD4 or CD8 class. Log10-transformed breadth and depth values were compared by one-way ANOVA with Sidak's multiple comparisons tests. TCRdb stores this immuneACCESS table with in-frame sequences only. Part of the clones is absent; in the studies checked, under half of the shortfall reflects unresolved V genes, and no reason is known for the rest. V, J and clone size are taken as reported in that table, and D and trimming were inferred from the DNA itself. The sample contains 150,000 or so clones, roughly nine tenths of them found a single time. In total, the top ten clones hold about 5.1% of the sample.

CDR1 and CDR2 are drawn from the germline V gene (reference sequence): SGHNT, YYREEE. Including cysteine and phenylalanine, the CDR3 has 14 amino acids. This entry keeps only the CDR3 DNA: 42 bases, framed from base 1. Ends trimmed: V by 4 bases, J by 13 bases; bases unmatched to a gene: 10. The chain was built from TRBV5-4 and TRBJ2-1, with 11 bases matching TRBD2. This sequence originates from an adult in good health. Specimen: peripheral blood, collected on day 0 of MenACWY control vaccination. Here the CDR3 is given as CASSPSQTSGTQFF. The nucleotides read TGTGCCAGCAGCCCCTCCCAGACTAGCGGGACCCAGTTCTTC.